Sequencing of this TCR beta chain was carried out in a study of T cell responses to AZD1222 COVID-19 vaccine. This CDR3 is built from 15 residues. The germline V and J ends were trimmed by 5 bases and 8 bases, with 18 bases remaining between them. Looked up from germline, CDR1 is SGHTA and CDR2 is FQGNSA. Here immunoSEQ multiplex PCR was the method, and the copy in TCRdb shows in-frame clones only, minus some. The sample carries fewer than 130,000 clones, 94% recorded once. Note on this clone: Its antigen is not known.

The study's findings and limits: Donors were mostly white British, more females; clonal diversity possibly underestimated.

This chain links TRBV7-2 with TRBJ1-4; the D gene is possibly TRBD1 (5 bases). The receptor was derived from an adult who received the AZD1222 COVID-19 vaccine. The sample was peripheral blood, taken 28 days after the second AZD1222 dose. CDR3 in amino acids: CASSPGWGVGEKLFF. Here the CDR3 DNA reads TGTGCCAGCAGCCCCGGGTGGGGGGTCGGGGAAAAACTGTTTTTT.